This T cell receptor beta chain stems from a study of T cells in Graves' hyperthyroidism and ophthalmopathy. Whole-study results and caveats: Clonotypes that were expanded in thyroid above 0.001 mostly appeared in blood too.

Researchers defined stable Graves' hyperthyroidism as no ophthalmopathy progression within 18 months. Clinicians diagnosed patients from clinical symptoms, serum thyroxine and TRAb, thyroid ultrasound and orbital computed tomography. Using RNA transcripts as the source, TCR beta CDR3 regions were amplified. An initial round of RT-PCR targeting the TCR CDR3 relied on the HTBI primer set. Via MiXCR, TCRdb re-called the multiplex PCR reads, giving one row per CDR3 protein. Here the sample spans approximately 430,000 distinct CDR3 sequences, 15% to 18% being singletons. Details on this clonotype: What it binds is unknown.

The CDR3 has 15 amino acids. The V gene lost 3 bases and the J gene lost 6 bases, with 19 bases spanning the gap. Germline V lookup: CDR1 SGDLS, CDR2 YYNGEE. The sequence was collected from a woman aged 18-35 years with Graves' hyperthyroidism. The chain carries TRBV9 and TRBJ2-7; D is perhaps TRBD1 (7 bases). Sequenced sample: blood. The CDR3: CASSGLGHQGGEQYF. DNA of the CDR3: TGTGCCAGCAGCGGTCTTGGCCATCAGGGGGGCGAGCAGTACTTC.